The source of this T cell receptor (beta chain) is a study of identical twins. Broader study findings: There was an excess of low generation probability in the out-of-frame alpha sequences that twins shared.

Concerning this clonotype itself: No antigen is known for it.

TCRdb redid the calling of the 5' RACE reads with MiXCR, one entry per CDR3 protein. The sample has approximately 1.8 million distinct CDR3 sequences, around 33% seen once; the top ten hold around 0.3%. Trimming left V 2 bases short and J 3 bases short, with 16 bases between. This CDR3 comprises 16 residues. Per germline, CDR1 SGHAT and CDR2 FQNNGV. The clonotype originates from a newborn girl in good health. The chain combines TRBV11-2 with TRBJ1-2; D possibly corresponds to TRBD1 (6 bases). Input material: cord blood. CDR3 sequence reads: CASSLLKAGADYGYTF. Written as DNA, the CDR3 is TGTGCCAGCAGCTTACTTAAGGCAGGGGCTGACTATGGCTACACCTTC.